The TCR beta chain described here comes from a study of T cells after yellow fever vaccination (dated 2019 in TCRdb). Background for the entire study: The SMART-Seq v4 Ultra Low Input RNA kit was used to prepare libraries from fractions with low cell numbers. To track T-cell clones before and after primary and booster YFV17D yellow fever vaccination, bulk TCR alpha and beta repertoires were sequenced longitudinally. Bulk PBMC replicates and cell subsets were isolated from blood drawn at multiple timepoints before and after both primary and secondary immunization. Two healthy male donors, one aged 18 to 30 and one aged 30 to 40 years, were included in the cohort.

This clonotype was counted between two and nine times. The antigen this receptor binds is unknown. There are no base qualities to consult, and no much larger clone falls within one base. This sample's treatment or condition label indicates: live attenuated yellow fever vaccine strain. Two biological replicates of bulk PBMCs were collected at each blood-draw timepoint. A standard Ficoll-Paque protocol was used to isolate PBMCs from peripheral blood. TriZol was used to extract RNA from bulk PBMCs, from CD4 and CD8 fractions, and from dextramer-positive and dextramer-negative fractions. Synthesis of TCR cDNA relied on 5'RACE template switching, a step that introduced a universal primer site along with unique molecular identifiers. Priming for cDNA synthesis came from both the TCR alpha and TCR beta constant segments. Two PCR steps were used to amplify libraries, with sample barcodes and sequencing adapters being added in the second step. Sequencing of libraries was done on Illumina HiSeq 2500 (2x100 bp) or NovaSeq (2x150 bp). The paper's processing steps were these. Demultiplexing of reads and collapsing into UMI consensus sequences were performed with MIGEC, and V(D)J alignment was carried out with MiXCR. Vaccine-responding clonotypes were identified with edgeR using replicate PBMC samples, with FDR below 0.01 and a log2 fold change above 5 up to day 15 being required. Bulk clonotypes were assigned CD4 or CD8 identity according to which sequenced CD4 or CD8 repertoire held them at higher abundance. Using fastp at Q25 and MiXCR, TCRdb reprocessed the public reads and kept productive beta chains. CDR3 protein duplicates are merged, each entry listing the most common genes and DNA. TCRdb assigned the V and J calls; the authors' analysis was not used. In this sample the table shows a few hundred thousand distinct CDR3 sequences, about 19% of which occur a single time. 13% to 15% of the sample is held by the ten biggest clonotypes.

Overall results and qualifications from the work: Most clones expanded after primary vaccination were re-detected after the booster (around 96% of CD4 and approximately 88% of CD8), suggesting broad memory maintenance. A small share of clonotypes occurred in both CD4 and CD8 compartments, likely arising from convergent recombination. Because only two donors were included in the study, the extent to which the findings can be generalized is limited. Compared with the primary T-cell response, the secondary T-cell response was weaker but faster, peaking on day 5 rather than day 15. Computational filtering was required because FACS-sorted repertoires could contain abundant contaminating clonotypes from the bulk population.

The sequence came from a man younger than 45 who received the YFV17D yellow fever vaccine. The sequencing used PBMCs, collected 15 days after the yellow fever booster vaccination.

DNA sequence: TGCGCCAGCAGCTTCCTAGCGCCGAGCTCCTACGAGCAGTACTTC. This gives the protein CASSFLAPSSYEQYF. The chain employs TRBV5-1 and TRBJ2-7; a tentative D match to TRBD2 spans 6 bases. The CDR3 covers 15 residues, taking in both the cysteine and the phenylalanine. CDR3 DNA is the only sequence kept; it has 45 bases, read in frame from the first base. The CDR1 and CDR2 encoded by the germline V gene are SGHRS and YFSETQ. The junction shows trimming of 2 bases on V and 0 bases on J, plus 12 bases between the germline ends.